These 22 T cell receptor beta chains came from one sample sequenced in a study of kidney transplant recipient with SARS-CoV-2 infection. MiXCR, run by TCRdb on the reads, gives a single entry per CDR3 protein. The sample lists 200,000 to 300,000 distinct CDR3 sequences, under 35% occurring once. This specimen was a blood sample, taken at baseline and between days 110 and 120 from a kidney transplant recipient. These TCRs come from a male patient aged 30 to 40 who had COVID-19 and was a kidney transplant recipient. Part of the T cell pool may stem from the graft donor.

For this clonotype: Being one base from a much bigger clone, this may be a read error. The gene calls are TRBV9 and TRBJ2-1; 7 bases match TRBD1. Germline CDR1 and CDR2: SGDLS and YYNGEE. The CDR3 has 15 residues. CDR3 sequence (DNA): TGTGCCAGCAGCGTAGGAGGGGGCCTCTACAATGGGCAGTTCTTC. This sequence encodes CASSVGGGLYNGQFF.

A note on this clonotype: The conserved closing phenylalanine or tryptophan is absent in this CDR3, likely reflecting a read error. V gene TRBV6-1 combines with J gene TRBJ2-7, with 7 bases identical to TRBD2. CDR3 size: 16 residues. Germline V gene lookup returns CDR1 MNHNS and CDR2 SASEGT. Written as DNA, the CDR3 is TGTGCCAGCAGTGAAATGGGGGGGGACTCCTCCCACGAGCAGTACCTC. It is translated as CASSEMGGDSSHEQYL.

This clonotype was detected a few times. The chain has TRBV28 and TRBJ2-1; TRBD1 matches 12 bases. CDR1 MDHEN and CDR2 SYDVKM come from the germline V gene. With 7 bases clipped from V and 7 bases from J, the junction kept 17 bases outside the gene matches. The CDR3 extends over 18 amino acids. CDR3 region: CASTPPGQGAFLWNEQFF. DNA of the CDR3: TGTGCCAGCACCCCTCCGGGACAGGGGGCGTTTTTGTGGAATGAGCAGTTCTTC.

Remarks on this clonotype: A clone one base away is much larger, so this may be a read error. V is TRBV28 and J is TRBJ1-2; a weak D match, TRBD1 (5 bases). The CDR3 covers 14 residues. Germline V CDR1 and CDR2: MDHEN, SYDVKM. The CDR3 reads CASGFLRGSYGYTF. CDR3 DNA: TGTGCCAGCGGTTTTTTGCGGGGGTCCTATGGCTACACCTTC.

A single count supports this clonotype. A much larger clonotype is one base distant, so this may be a read error. The rearrangement links TRBV7-9 to TRBJ2-7; D unresolved. This CDR3 contains 16 residues. Trimming took 4 bases from V and 6 from J, leaving 22 bases between them. Germline assignment: CDR1 SEHNR and CDR2 FQNEAQ (reference sequence). CDR3: CASSYQLAHRFSEQYF. CDR3 DNA: TGTGCCAGCAGCTACCAGCTGGCCCACCGTTTTAGCGAGCAGTACTTC.

A note on this clonotype: A much larger clone lies one base from this, so it may be a read error. This rearrangement joins TRBV19 to TRBJ1-2, with a possible D match to TRBD1 (5 bases). Trimming removed 5 bases from V and 4 bases from J, with 23 bases in between. The CDR3 covers 17 residues. Germline-derived CDR1 and CDR2 are LNHDA and SQIVND (reference sequence). The CDR3 region has the DNA TGTGCCAGTAGTCGGCAGAGGACAAATCGAAAGACCTATGGCTACACCTTC. Its protein is CASSRQRTNRKTYGYTF.

Notes on this clonotype: Possible read error: a much larger clone is one base away. The chain links TRBV7-6 to TRBJ1-5; 9 nucleotides match TRBD1. The CDR3 runs to 17 residues. The germline V gene encodes CDR1 SGHVS and CDR2 FNYEAQ. Here the CDR3 DNA reads TGTGCCAGCGGCTTAGCAGGGACAGGGAAGAGCAATCAGCCCCAGCATTTT. Translated: CASGLAGTGKSNQPQHF.

This clonotype was seen many times. The genes are TRBV6-6 and TRBJ2-7, with 12 positions matching TRBD2. Germline assignment: CDR1 MNHNY and CDR2 SVGAGI (reference sequence). Trimming at V came to 5 bases and at J to 2 bases, leaving 4 bases not matched to a gene. The CDR3 is made up of 15 amino acids. CDR3 region: CASSPRTSGAYEQYF. CDR3 bases: TGTGCCAGCAGTCCCCGGACTAGCGGGGCCTACGAGCAGTACTTC.

Turning to this clonotype: A much larger clone lies a single base off, so this may be a read error. The chain carries TRBV27 and TRBJ2-5, with TRBD2 as a possible D gene (6 bases). The J call is in doubt because the DNA end fits TRBJ2-7 better. This CDR3 is built from 15 residues. Germline-derived CDR1 and CDR2 are MNHEY and SMNVEV (reference sequence). This CDR3 is CASSSPGLDVCEQYF. The DNA of the CDR3 is TGTGCCAGCAGTTCACCGGGACTGGACGTATGCGAGCAGTACTTC.

There are many counts of this clonotype. This chain uses TRBV30 with TRBJ2-7; D possibly matches TRBD1 or TRBD2 (6 bases each). Deletions cut 5 bases from V and 6 bases from J, with 17 bases between. Germline assignment: CDR1 GTSNPN and CDR2 SVGIG (reference sequence). There are 13 residues in the CDR3. In DNA form, the CDR3 reads TGTGCCTGGTCCCCCACAGGGAGGCTCGAGCAGTACTTC. Amino acids: CAWSPTGRLEQYF. Full variable domain (outside the CDR3, taken from reference TRBV30 and TRBJ2-7): SQTIHQWPATLVQPVGSPLSLECTVEGTSNPNLYWYRQAAGRGLQLLFYSVGIGQISSEVPQNLSASRPQDRQFILSSKKLLLSDSGFYLCAWSPTGRLEQYFGPGTRLTVT.

This clonotype appeared many times. The chain recombines TRBV19 with TRBJ2-7; no clear D gene. V lost 3 bases, J lost 0 bases, and 9 bases lay in between. Germline CDR1 is LNHDA and CDR2 is SQIVND (reference sequence). The CDR3 totals 14 residues. CDR3 DNA sequence: TGTGCCAGTAGTATCTTTGGCAGCTCCTACGAGCAGTACTTC. Translation gives CASSIFGSSYEQYF.

This clonotype was picked up many times. In DNA form, the CDR3 reads TGTGCCAGCAGCGCTAAGGGGGCCCGGCGACCTGAGCAGTTCTTC. This gives the protein CASSAKGARRPEQFF. The rearrangement uses TRBV9 and TRBJ2-1, with TRBD1 matching 7 bases. The CDR3 sequence is 15 residues long. V dropped 3 bases and J dropped 9; count of bases not matched to a gene: 12. Germline CDR1 reads SGDLS; CDR2 reads YYNGEE.

About this clonotype itself: A much larger clone lies one base from this, so it may be a read error. The chain has TRBV7-6 and TRBJ2-2, with no clear D. Germline V gene data show CDR1 as SGHVS and CDR2 as FNYEAQ. The CDR3 has 14 amino acids. V lost 4 bases, J lost 4 bases, and 10 bases lay in between. CDR3 protein: CASSSEVSTGELFF. Here the CDR3 DNA reads TGTGCCAGCAGCTCCGAGGTTAGCACCGGGGAGCTGTTTTTT.

This clonotype was recorded once. It may be a read error: a sequence one base away is much more abundant. The chain carries TRBV15 and TRBJ2-1; 15 bases map to TRBD2. The germline gives CDR1 LNHNV, CDR2 YYDKDF (reference sequence). CDR3 length: 19 residues. The CDR3 is CATAPGLAGGRSSYDEQFF. The CDR3, as DNA: TGTGCCACCGCCCCGGGACTAGCGGGAGGCCGGAGCTCCTACGATGAGCAGTTCTTC.

On this clonotype itself: Compared with germline, one end of the junction differs, possibly owing to a read error. This sequence joins TRBV16 and TRBJ1-2, with unresolved D. The CDR3 consists of 17 residues. CDR1 KGHSY and CDR2 FQNENV come from the germline V gene. DNA for the CDR3: TGTGCCAGCAGCAGCTCAAGGGTCGTTAGAAAGACCTATGGCTGCACCTTC. It codes for CASSSSRVVRKTYGCTF.

On this clonotype itself: A much larger clone sits a single nucleotide away, making a read error possible. The chain joins TRBV2 to TRBJ2-7, with D possibly matching TRBD2 (6 bases). This CDR3 comprises 14 residues. In germline, CDR1 is SNHLY, CDR2 FYNNEI. Trimming left V 6 bases short and J 4 bases short, with 16 bases between. CDR3 DNA: TGTGCCAGCAGATCCGGGACTGAGGTATACGAGCAGTACTTC. Its protein product is CASRSGTEVYEQYF.

This clonotype was counted at least ten times. The rearrangement links TRBV5-5 to TRBJ1-2; no reliable D call. From germline, CDR1 is SGHKS and CDR2 YYEKEE (reference sequence). This CDR3 region has 16 residues. Deletions cut 7 bases from V and 4 bases from J, with 23 bases between. DNA of the CDR3: TGTGCCAGCTGTAAGGTTGTCTCGCGAAAGACCTATGGCTACACCTTC. As protein: CASCKVVSRKTYGYTF.

This clonotype was observed many times. V is TRBV24-1 and J is TRBJ1-2, with D unresolved. Per germline, CDR1 KGHDR and CDR2 SFDVKD. The V gene lost 3 bases and the J gene lost 6 bases, with 7 bases spanning the gap. CDR3 length: 12 amino acids. This chain's CDR3 is CATSDGVDGYTF. The CDR3 bases are TGTGCCACCAGTGATGGGGTCGATGGCTACACCTTC.

Many counts were recorded for this clonotype. V is TRBV11-3 and J is TRBJ2-7, with no clear D. There are 14 residues in the CDR3. V shed 1 base and J shed 6 bases, with 13 bases lying between them. Germline V gene sequence: CDR1 SGHNT, CDR2 YENEEA. CDR3 loop: CASSLVGPRVEQYF. The CDR3 DNA reads as TGTGCCAGCAGCTTAGTGGGCCCTAGGGTCGAGCAGTACTTC.

As to this clonotype: Possible read error: a much larger clone is one base away. V is TRBV19 and J is TRBJ1-2; D perhaps matches TRBD1 (6 bases). V was shortened by 7 bases and J by 3 bases, with 21 bases between the two germline ends. The length of the CDR3 is 16 residues. The V gene's germline CDR1 is LNHDA and CDR2 SQIVND (reference sequence). CDR3 in amino acids: CASTSIRGEGDYGYTF. In nucleotides, the CDR3 is TGTGCCAGTACCAGTATACGGGGCGAGGGGGACTATGGCTACACCTTC.

Concerning this clonotype: At one boundary the junction diverges from the germline segment, which might be a read error. This chain joins TRBV5-3 and TRBJ1-2, with D hard to call. TRBV5-3 is designated an ORF whose function remains uncertain. This CDR3 is 16 amino acids long. The CDR3 protein is CARIIEVVRKTYSYTF. CDR3 sequence (DNA): TGTGCCAGAATAATAGAAGTGGTGAGAAAGACCTATAGCTACACCTTC.

In this sample, this clonotype turned up a few times. The chain carries TRBV18 and TRBJ1-1; D not certain. This CDR3 is 12 amino acids long. Germline CDR1 reads KGHSH; CDR2 reads LQKENI. The V end was cut by 6 bases, the J end by 3 bases, with 8 bases between. Here the CDR3 DNA reads TGTGCCAGCTCTCGGGTGGACACTGAAGCTTTCTTT. It encodes CASSRVDTEAFF.